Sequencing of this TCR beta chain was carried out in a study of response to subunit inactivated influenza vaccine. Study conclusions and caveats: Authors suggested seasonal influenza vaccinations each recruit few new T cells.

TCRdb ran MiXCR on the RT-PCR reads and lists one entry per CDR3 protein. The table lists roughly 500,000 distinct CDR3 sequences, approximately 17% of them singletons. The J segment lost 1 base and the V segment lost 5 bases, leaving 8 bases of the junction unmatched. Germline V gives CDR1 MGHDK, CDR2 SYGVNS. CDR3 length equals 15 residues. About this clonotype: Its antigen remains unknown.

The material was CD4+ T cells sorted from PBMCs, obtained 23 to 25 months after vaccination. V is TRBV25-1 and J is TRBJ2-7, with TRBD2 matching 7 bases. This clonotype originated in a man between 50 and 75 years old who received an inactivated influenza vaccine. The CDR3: CASSPPASGSYEQYF. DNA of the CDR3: TGTGCCAGCAGTCCCCCGGCTAGCGGATCCTACGAGCAGTACTTC.